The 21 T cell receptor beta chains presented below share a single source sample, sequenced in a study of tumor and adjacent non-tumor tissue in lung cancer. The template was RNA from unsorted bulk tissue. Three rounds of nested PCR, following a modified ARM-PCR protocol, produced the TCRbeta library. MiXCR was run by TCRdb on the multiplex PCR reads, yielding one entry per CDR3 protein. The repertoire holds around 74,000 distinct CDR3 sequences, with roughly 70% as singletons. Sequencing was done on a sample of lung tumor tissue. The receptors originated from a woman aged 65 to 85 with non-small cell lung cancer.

The CDR3 bases are TGCGCCAGCGGGCAAGATACAGGGAATATGAACACTGAAGCTTTCTTT. It specifies CASGQDTGNMNTEAFF. V gene TRBV4-1 combines with J gene TRBJ1-1, with D perhaps TRBD1 (6 bases). CDR1 is MGHRA and CDR2 is YSYEKL in the germline V gene. The CDR3 is 16 amino acids. V was clipped by 8 bases and J by 0 bases, with 19 bases between them.

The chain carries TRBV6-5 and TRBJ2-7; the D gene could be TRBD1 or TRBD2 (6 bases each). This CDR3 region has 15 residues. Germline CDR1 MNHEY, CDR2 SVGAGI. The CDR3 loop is CTNSTGDGGNYEQYF. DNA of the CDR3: TGTACCAACAGTACGGGGGACGGGGGCAATTACGAGCAGTACTTC.

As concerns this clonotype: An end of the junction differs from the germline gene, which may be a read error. The CDR3, as DNA: TGTGCCAGTAGCGGCGGGACTAGCGTAGAGACCCACTACTTC. Its translation is CASSGGTSVETHYF. The chain employs TRBV6-1 and TRBJ2-5; 10 positions agree with TRBD2. Germline V gene data show CDR1 as MNHNS and CDR2 as SASEGT. CDR3 length: 14 residues.

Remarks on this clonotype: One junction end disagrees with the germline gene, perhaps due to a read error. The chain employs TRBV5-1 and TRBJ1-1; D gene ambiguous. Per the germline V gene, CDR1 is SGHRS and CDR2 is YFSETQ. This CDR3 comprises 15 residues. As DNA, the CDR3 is TGCGCTAGCAGCTTGGTTCCGAGGATGAACACTGAAGCTTTCTTT. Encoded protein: CASSLVPRMNTEAFF.

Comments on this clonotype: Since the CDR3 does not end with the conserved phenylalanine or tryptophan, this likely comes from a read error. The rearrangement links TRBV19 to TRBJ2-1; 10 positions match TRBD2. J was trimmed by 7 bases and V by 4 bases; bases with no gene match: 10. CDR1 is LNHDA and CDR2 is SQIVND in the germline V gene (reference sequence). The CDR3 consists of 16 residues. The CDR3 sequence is CASSKGSSGSPNEQFL. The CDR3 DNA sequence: TGTGCCAGTAGTAAGGGTTCTAGCGGGAGTCCGAATGAGCAGTTCTTA.

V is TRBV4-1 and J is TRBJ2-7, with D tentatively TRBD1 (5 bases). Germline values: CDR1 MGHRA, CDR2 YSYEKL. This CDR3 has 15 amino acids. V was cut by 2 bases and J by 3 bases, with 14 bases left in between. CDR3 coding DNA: TGCGCCAGCAGCCAAAACCGGCAGGACATCTACGAGCAGTACTTC. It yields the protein CASSQNRQDIYEQYF.

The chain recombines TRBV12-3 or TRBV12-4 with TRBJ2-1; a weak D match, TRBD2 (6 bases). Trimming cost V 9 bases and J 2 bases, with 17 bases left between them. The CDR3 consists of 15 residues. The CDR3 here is CARSVLAGPYNEQFF. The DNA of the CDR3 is TGTGCCAGGAGTGTGCTCGCGGGGCCCTACAATGAGCAGTTCTTC.

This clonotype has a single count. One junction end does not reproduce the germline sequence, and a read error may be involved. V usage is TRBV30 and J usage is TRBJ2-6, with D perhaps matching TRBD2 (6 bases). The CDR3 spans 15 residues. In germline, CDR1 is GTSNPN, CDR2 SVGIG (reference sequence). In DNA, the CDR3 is TGTGCCTGGAGTTTGGGGGACTCTGGGGCCAACCTCCTGACCTTC. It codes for CAWSLGDSGANLLTF.

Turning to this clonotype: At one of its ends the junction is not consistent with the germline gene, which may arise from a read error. The CDR3 spells CASSFRLLKTQYF. The CDR3 DNA sequence: TGTGCCAGCAGTTTTCGGCTATTAAAGACCCAGTACTTT. The V call is TRBV12-3 or TRBV12-4, the J call TRBJ2-5; no reliable D call. The CDR3 runs to 13 residues.

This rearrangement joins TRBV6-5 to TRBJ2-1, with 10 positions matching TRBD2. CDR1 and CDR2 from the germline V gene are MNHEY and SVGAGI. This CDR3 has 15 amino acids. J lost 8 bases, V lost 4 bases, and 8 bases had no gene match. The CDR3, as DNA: TGTGCCAGCAGTTCGGGACTAGCGAGAGTCTATGAGCAGTTCTTC. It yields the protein CASSSGLARVYEQFF.

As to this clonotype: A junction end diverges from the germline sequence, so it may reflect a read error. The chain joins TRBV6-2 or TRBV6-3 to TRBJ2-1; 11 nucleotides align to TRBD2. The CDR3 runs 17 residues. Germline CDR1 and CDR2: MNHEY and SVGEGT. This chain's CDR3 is CVSSFGASGRTRNEQFF. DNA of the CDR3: TGTGTCAGCAGTTTCGGGGCTAGCGGGAGGACGCGTAATGAGCAGTTCTTC.

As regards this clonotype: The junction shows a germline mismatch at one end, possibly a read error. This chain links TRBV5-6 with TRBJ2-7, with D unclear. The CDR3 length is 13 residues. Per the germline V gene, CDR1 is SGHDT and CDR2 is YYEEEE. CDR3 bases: TGTGCCAGCACTACGGGCTCCTTCTACGATCAGTACTTC. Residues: CASTTGSFYDQYF.

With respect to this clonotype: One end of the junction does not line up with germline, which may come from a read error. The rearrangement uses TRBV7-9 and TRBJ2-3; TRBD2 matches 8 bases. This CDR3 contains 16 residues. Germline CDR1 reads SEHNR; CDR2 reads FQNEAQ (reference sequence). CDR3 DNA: TGTGCCAGCAGGAAAAGCGGGAGTCTCGTGGCAGATATGCAGTATTTT. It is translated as CASRKSGSLVADMQYF.

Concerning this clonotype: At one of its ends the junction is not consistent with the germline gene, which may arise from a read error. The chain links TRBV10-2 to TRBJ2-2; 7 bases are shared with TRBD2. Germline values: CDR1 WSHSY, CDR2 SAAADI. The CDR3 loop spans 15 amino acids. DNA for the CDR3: TGCGACAGCAGTGAACGGACTAGTTACACCGGGGACCTGTTATTT. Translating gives CDSSERTSYTGDLLF.

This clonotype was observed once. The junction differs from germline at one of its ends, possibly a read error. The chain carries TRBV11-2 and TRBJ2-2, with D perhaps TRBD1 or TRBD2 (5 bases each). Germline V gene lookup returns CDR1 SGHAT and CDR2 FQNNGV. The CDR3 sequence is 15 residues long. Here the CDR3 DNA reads TGTACCAGCAGCCTAGGACTCGCAGGGACCGGGGAGCTGTTTTTT. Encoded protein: CTSSLGLAGTGELFF.

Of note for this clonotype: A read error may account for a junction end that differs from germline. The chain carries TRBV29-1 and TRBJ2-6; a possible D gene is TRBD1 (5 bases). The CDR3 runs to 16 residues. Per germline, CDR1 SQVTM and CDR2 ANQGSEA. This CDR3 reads CSVEDRHRSGVNVLTF. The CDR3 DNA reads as TGCAGCGTTGAAGACCGTCACAGGTCTGGGGTCAACGTCCTGACTTTC.

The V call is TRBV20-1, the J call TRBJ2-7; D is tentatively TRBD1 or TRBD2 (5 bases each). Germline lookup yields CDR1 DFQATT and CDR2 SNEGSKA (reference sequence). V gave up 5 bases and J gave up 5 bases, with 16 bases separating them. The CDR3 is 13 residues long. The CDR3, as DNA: TGCAGTGCTGGGGGTCCAGGGCACAACGAGCAGTACTTC. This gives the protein CSAGGPGHNEQYF.

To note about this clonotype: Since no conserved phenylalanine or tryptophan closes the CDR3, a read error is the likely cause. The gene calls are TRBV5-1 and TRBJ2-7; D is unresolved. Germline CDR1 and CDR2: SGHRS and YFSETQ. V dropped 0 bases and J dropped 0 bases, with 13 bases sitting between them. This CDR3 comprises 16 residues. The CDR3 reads CASSLEWQASSYEQYL. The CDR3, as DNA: TGCGCCAGCAGCTTGGAATGGCAGGCGAGCTCCTACGAGCAGTACTTA.

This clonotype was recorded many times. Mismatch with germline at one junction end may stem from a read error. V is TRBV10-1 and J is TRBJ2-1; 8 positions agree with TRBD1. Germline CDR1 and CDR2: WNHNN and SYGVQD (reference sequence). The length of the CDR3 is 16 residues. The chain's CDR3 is CASSGPGQGAYNGQFF. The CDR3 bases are TGCGCCAGCAGTGGACCCGGCCAGGGGGCTTACAATGGGCAGTTCTTC.

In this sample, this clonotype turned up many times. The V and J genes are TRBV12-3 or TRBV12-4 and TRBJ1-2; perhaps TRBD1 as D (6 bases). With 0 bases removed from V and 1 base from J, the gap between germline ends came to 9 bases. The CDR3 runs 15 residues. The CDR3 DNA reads TGTGCCAGCAGTTTAGCTGGGACATTTAACTATGGCTACACCTTC. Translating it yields CASSLAGTFNYGYTF.

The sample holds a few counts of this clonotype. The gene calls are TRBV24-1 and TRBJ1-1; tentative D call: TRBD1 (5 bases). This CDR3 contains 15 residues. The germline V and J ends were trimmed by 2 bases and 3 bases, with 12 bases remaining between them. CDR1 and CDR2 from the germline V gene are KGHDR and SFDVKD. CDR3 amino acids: CATSDSDGGDTEAFF. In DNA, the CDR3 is TGTGCCACCAGTGATTCGGACGGGGGAGACACTGAAGCTTTCTTT.